This T cell receptor beta chain was documented in a study of blood T cell repertoires in COVID-19. Under the authors' procedure: The assay estimated nucleated cells by amplifying reference gene primers. Only in-frame clones appear in the TCRdb table, and some are missing; sequencing was by immunoSEQ multiplex PCR. The V and J calls and clone size were taken over from that table, and D and trimming were inferred from the DNA. The table includes around 140,000 clones, roughly 88% detected once. This receptor was taken from a man aged 65 to 85 with active COVID-19. The specimen was peripheral blood.

Here the CDR3 reads CASSVVAGGYQETQYF. CDR3 DNA: TGTGCCAGCAGCGTAGTCGCGGGAGGGTACCAAGAGACCCAGTACTTC. V is TRBV9 and J is TRBJ2-5; 9 nucleotides line up with TRBD2. CDR1 and CDR2 from the germline V gene are SGDLS and YYNGEE. The CDR3 is 16 amino acids. The J segment lost 0 bases and the V segment lost 0 bases, leaving 3 bases of the junction unmatched.